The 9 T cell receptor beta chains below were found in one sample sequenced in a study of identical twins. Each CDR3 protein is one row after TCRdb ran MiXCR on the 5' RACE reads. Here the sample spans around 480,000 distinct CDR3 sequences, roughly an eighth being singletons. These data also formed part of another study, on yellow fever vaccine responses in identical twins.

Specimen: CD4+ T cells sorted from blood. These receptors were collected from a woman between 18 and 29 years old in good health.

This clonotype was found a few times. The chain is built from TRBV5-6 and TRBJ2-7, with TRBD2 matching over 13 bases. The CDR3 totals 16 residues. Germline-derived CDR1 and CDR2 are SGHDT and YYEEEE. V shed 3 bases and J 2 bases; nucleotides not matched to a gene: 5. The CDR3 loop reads CASSWGGLAGTYEQYF. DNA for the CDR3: TGTGCCAGCAGCTGGGGGGGACTAGCGGGGACCTACGAGCAGTACTTC.

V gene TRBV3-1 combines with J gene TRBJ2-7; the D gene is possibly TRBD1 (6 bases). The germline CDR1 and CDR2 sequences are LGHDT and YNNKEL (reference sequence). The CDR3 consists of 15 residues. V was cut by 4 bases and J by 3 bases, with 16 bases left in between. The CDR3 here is CASSPKTGSYYEQYF. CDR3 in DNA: TGTGCCAGCAGCCCTAAAACAGGGTCATACTACGAGCAGTACTTC.

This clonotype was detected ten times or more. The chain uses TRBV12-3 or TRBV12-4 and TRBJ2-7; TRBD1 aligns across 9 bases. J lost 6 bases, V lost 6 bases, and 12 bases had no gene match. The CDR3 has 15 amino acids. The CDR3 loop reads CASRAAGTGTREQYF. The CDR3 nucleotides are TGTGCCAGCAGAGCAGCCGGGACAGGGACCCGCGAGCAGTACTTC.

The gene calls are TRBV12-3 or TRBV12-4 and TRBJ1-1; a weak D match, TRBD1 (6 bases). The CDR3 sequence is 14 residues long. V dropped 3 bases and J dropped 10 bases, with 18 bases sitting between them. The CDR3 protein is CASSLSGAVAGAFF. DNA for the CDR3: TGTGCCAGCAGTTTGTCGGGGGCTGTGGCTGGAGCTTTCTTT.

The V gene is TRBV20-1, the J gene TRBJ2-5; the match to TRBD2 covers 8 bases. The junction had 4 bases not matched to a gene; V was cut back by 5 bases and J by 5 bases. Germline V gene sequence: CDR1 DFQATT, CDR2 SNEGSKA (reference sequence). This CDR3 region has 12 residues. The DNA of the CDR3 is TGCAGTGCTCCCGCGGGGGGCGAGACCCAGTACTTC. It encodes CSAPAGGETQYF.

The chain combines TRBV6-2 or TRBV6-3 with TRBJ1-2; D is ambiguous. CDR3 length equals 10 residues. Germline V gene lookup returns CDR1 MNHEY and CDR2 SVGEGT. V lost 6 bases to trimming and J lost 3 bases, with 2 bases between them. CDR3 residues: CASSHYGYTF. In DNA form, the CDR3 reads TGTGCCAGCAGCCACTATGGCTACACCTTC.

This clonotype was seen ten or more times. CDR3 sequence reads: CASSSRENRVRGYEQYF. CDR3 nucleotides: TGTGCCAGCAGTTCAAGAGAAAACAGGGTGAGGGGCTACGAGCAGTACTTC. The chain links TRBV12-3 or TRBV12-4 to TRBJ2-7; possibly TRBD1 for D (6 bases). Trimming pared 4 bases from V and 3 bases from J, leaving 22 bases between. The CDR3 runs 17 residues.

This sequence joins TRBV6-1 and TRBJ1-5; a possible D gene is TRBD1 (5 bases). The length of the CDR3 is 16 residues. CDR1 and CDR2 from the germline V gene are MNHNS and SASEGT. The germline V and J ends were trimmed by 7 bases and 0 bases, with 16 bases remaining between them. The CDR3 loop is CASINLRGNSNQPQHF. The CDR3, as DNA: TGTGCCAGCATAAACCTCCGGGGGAATAGCAATCAGCCCCAGCATTTT.

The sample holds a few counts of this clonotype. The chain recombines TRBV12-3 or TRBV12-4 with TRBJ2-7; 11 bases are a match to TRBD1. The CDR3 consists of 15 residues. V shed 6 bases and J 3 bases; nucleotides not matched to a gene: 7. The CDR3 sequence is CASSQGTGGVYEQYF. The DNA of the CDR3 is TGTGCCAGCAGCCAGGGGACAGGGGGAGTCTACGAGCAGTACTTC.